This entry features one TCR beta chain sequence. These data belong to a study of blood T cell repertoires in COVID-19. On the study more broadly: There were acute and convalescent COVID-19 samples, and they came from the United States, Italy and Spain. PBMCs, B-cell-depleted T cells, or T cells were the source of the cDNA or gDNA that made up the material.

Original analysis: From reference gene primer amplification, estimates of nucleated cell counts were derived. TCRdb's copy holds only in-frame clones and misses some; the assay was immunoSEQ multiplex PCR. V and J calls and clone size come straight from that table; D and trimming were deduced from the DNA. The sample holds about 88,000 clones, under 90% seen once. The V gene end was trimmed by 1 base and the J gene end by 5 bases; junction bases not matched to a gene: 5. The CDR3 is 15 residues long. CDR1 and CDR2 from the germline V gene are SGHTS and YDEGEE. The material sequenced was peripheral blood. The receptor was derived from a woman aged 70-85 years with acute or convalescent COVID-19. The J gene is TRBJ1-2, the V gene TRBV5-8; 10 nucleotides line up with TRBD1. The CDR3 DNA follows: TGTGCCAGCAGCTTGCCGGGACAGGGGTATTATGGCTACACCTTC. Its protein product is CASSLPGQGYYGYTF.